The rows below give T cell receptor beta chains drawn from one sample of a study of cytomegalovirus exposure and HLA in healthy donors. Clones were sequenced by immunoSEQ multiplex PCR, and TCRdb holds only the in-frame ones, with some missing. The sample lists tens of thousands of clones, around 97% occurring once. Sequencing was carried out using PBMCs. Every receptor here comes from a woman between 18 and 29 years old in good health and CMV-seropositive. CDR3s include the opening cysteine and the closing phenylalanine or tryptophan. Each record gives: V gene, J gene, D gene, clone size, CDR3 protein, CDR3 DNA. D genes are given only for firm matches. Only part of the rows carry a size: once, few, many, or a class if the clone is expanded.

V gene: TRBV6-1
J gene: TRBJ2-1
D gene: .
clone size: .
CDR3 protein: CASSEAHRASLGYNEQFF
CDR3 DNA: TGTGCCAGCAGTGAAGCCCACAGGGCCTCCTTAGGTTACAATGAGCAGTTCTTC

V gene: TRBV2
J gene: TRBJ2-1
D gene: TRBD2
clone size: .
CDR3 protein: CASGGRAGEQFF
CDR3 DNA: TGTGCCAGCGGCGGGAGGGCGGGTGAGCAGTTCTTC

V gene: TRBV6-4
J gene: TRBJ2-5
D gene: TRBD1
clone size: .
CDR3 protein: CASSDSLGTVETQYF
CDR3 DNA: TGTGCCAGCAGTGACTCCCTAGGGACAGTTGAGACCCAGTACTTC

V gene: TRBV27
J gene: TRBJ2-3
D gene: .
clone size: .
CDR3 protein: CASSLLTLGRPDTQYF
CDR3 DNA: TGTGCCAGCAGTTTATTGACCCTGGGCCGCCCAGATACGCAGTATTTT

V gene: TRBV6-1
J gene: TRBJ1-1
D gene: TRBD1
clone size: .
CDR3 protein: CASSEAAGQGMNTEAFF
CDR3 DNA: TGTGCCAGCAGTGAAGCAGCGGGACAGGGCATGAACACTGAAGCTTTCTTT

V gene: TRBV27
J gene: TRBJ2-1
D gene: TRBD2
clone size: .
CDR3 protein: CASSPGRESPNEQFF
CDR3 DNA: TGTGCCAGCAGCCCGGGGCGGGAGTCTCCTAATGAGCAGTTCTTC

V gene: TRBV27
J gene: TRBJ2-7
D gene: TRBD2
clone size: .
CDR3 protein: CASGGSGRQGEQYF
CDR3 DNA: TGTGCCAGTGGGGGTAGCGGGAGGCAGGGCGAGCAGTACTTC

V gene: TRBV6-5
J gene: TRBJ2-3
D gene: .
clone size: .
CDR3 protein: CASSRGSTDTQYF
CDR3 DNA: TGTGCCAGCAGCAGAGGTAGCACAGATACGCAGTATTTT

V gene: TRBV5-4
J gene: TRBJ2-1
D gene: TRBD2
clone size: .
CDR3 protein: CASSLASGGGEQFF
CDR3 DNA: TGTGCCAGCAGCTTGGCTAGCGGGGGGGGTGAGCAGTTCTTC

V gene: TRBV29-1
J gene: TRBJ1-1
D gene: .
clone size: once
CDR3 protein: CSVEEGVNTEAFF
CDR3 DNA: TGCAGCGTTGAAGAAGGGGTTAACACTGAAGCTTTCTTT

V gene: TRBV5-6
J gene: TRBJ1-3
D gene: .
clone size: .
CDR3 protein: CASSRFDSRSGNTIYF
CDR3 DNA: TGTGCCAGCAGCCGTTTCGACAGTCGCTCTGGAAACACCATATATTTT

V gene: TRBV19
J gene: TRBJ1-1
D gene: .
clone size: once
CDR3 protein: CASSIFRTEMNTEAFF
CDR3 DNA: TGTGCCAGTAGTATCTTTCGCACGGAGATGAACACTGAAGCTTTCTTT

V gene: TRBV27
J gene: TRBJ2-1
D gene: TRBD2
clone size: .
CDR3 protein: CASSLAGGPYEQFF
CDR3 DNA: TGTGCCAGCAGTTTAGCGGGAGGGCCCTATGAGCAGTTCTTC

V gene: TRBV9
J gene: TRBJ2-1
D gene: TRBD2
clone size: .
CDR3 protein: CASSVESSGHSRYNEQFF
CDR3 DNA: TGTGCCAGCAGCGTAGAGTCTAGCGGGCATTCCCGCTACAATGAGCAGTTCTTC

V gene: TRBV11-3
J gene: TRBJ2-2
D gene: .
clone size: .
CDR3 protein: CASSPRGGGSSGELFF
CDR3 DNA: TGTGCCAGCAGCCCCCGGGGTGGGGGCTCATCCGGGGAGCTGTTTTTT

V gene: TRBV5-1
J gene: TRBJ2-1
D gene: .
clone size: .
CDR3 protein: CASSYYRSDNEQFF
CDR3 DNA: TGCGCCAGCAGCTATTACAGGTCTGACAATGAGCAGTTCTTC

V gene: TRBV9
J gene: TRBJ2-7
D gene: .
clone size: .
CDR3 protein: CASSVVGGEQYF
CDR3 DNA: TGTGCCAGCAGCGTAGTAGGGGGCGAGCAGTACTTC

V gene: TRBV4-1
J gene: TRBJ2-7
D gene: TRBD1
clone size: .
CDR3 protein: CASSRLQGVNEQYF
CDR3 DNA: TGCGCCAGCAGCCGACTACAGGGGGTCAACGAGCAGTACTTC

V gene: TRBV11-2
J gene: TRBJ1-2
D gene: TRBD1
clone size: .
CDR3 protein: CASSPNRGSGYGYTF
CDR3 DNA: TGTGCCAGCAGCCCAAACAGGGGATCGGGCTATGGCTACACCTTC

V gene: TRBV5-1
J gene: TRBJ1-4
D gene: TRBD1
clone size: .
CDR3 protein: CASSSGQAATNEKLFF
CDR3 DNA: TGCGCCAGCAGCTCGGGACAGGCCGCAACTAATGAAAAACTGTTTTTT

V gene: TRBV7-9
J gene: TRBJ1-1
D gene: .
clone size: .
CDR3 protein: CASSLGAGRRAFF
CDR3 DNA: TGTGCCAGCAGCTTAGGGGCGGGGAGGCGAGCTTTCTTT

V gene: TRBV19
J gene: TRBJ2-2
D gene: TRBD1
clone size: .
CDR3 protein: CASIRGTGANTGELFF
CDR3 DNA: TGTGCCAGTATAAGGGGGACAGGGGCGAACACCGGGGAGCTGTTTTTT

V gene: TRBV7-2
J gene: TRBJ2-7
D gene: .
clone size: .
CDR3 protein: CASSASPYEQYF
CDR3 DNA: TGTGCCAGCAGCGCGAGTCCCTACGAGCAGTACTTC

V gene: TRBV4-2
J gene: TRBJ1-1
D gene: TRBD1
clone size: .
CDR3 protein: CASSQDKGQGGTEAFF
CDR3 DNA: TGTGCCAGCAGCCAAGATAAGGGACAGGGAGGCACTGAAGCTTTCTTT

V gene: TRBV12-5
J gene: TRBJ2-1
D gene: TRBD2
clone size: .
CDR3 protein: CASGFSGRATDEQFF
CDR3 DNA: TGTGCTAGTGGTTTTAGCGGGAGGGCCACGGATGAGCAGTTCTTC

V gene: TRBV28
J gene: TRBJ2-5
D gene: TRBD1
clone size: .
CDR3 protein: CASRGTGAETQYF
CDR3 DNA: TGTGCCAGCAGGGGGACAGGGGCAGAGACCCAGTACTTC

V gene: TRBV7-8
J gene: TRBJ2-7
D gene: TRBD2
clone size: .
CDR3 protein: CASSSGTSSYEQYF
CDR3 DNA: TGTGCCAGCAGCTCCGGGACTAGCTCCTACGAGCAGTACTTC

V gene: TRBV2
J gene: TRBJ2-5
D gene: .
clone size: .
CDR3 protein: CASRGGMETQYF
CDR3 DNA: TGTGCCAGCAGAGGGGGAATGGAGACCCAGTACTTC

V gene: TRBV10-2
J gene: TRBJ2-3
D gene: TRBD2
clone size: once
CDR3 protein: CASSGGLAGDTQYF
CDR3 DNA: TGCGCCAGCAGCGGGGGGCTAGCGGGAGATACGCAGTATTTT

V gene: TRBV7-8
J gene: TRBJ2-7
D gene: TRBD2
clone size: .
CDR3 protein: CASSGPTSGSGFGQYF
CDR3 DNA: TGTGCCAGCAGCGGACCCACTAGCGGGAGTGGTTTCGGGCAGTACTTC

V gene: TRBV9
J gene: TRBJ2-1
D gene: TRBD1
clone size: .
CDR3 protein: CASTEDRPLEEQFF
CDR3 DNA: TGTGCCAGCACTGAGGACAGGCCCTTGGAGGAGCAGTTCTTC

V gene: TRBV20-1
J gene: TRBJ2-1
D gene: .
clone size: .
CDR3 protein: CSAIFLSGPLF
CDR3 DNA: TGCAGTGCTATCTTTCTAAGCGGGCCCCTCTTC

V gene: TRBV4-2
J gene: TRBJ1-2
D gene: .
clone size: .
CDR3 protein: CASSPVAVADWYGYTF
CDR3 DNA: TGTGCCAGCAGCCCTGTGGCCGTGGCGGACTGGTACGGCTACACCTTC